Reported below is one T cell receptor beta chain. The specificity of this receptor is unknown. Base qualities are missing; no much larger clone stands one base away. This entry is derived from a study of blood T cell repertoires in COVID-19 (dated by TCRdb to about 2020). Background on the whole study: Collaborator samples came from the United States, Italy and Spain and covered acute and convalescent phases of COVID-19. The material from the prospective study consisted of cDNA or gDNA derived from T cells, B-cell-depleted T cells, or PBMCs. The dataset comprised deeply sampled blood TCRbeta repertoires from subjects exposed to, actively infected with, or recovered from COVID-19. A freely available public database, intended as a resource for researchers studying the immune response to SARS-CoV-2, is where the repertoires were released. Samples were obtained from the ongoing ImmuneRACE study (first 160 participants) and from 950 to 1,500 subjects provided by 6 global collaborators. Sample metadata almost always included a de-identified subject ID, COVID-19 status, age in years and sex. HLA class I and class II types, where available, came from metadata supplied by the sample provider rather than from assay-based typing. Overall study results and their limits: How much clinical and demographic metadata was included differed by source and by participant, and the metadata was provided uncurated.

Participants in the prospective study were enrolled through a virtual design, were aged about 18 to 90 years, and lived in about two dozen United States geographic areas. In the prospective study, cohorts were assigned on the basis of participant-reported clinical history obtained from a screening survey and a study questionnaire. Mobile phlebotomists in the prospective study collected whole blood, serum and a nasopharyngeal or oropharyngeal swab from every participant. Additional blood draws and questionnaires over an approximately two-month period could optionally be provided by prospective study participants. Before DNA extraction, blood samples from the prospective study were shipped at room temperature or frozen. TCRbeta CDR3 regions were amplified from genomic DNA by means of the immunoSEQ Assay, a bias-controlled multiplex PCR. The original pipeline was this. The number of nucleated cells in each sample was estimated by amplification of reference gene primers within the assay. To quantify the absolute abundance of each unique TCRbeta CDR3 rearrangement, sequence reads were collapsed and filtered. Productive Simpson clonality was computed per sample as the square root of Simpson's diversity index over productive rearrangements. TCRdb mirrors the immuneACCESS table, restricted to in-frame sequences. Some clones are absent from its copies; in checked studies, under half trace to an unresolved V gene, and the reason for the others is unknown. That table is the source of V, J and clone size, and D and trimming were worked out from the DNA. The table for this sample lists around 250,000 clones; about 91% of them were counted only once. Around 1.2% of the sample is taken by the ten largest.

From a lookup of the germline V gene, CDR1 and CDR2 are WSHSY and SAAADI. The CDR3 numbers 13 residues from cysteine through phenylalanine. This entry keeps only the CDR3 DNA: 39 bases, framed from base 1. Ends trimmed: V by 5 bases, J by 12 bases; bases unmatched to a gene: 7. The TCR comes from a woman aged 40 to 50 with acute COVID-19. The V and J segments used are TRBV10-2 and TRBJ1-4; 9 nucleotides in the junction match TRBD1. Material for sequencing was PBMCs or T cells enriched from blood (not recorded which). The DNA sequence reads TGCGCCAGCAGTCCCGGGACAGGGCCGGAACTGTTTTTT. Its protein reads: CASSPGTGPELFF.